Below, 24 T cell receptor beta chains from the same sample are listed, as sequenced in a study of OX40 agonist ivuxolimab in advanced cancers. Clones were sequenced by immunoSEQ multiplex PCR, and TCRdb holds only the in-frame ones, with some missing. This sample yields about 110,000 clones, of which roughly 90% are seen a single time; 0.25% to 0.3% belongs to the top ten. Sequenced here: CD4+ or CD8+ T cells sorted from blood, sampled in a trial of the OX40 agonist ivuxolimab. The origin of the receptors is an adult with an advanced solid tumor such as melanoma, head and neck, liver or kidney cancer.

CDR3 sequence (DNA): TGTGCCAGCAGCTTAGGACTAGCGGGGGGGGTAGCAGATACGCAGTATTTT. Amino acid sequence: CASSLGLAGGVADTQYF. V and J are TRBV7-8 and TRBJ2-3; TRBD2 aligns across 14 bases. The CDR3 consists of 17 residues. Germline trimming cut 1 base from V and 4 bases from J; bases unmatched to any gene: 4. Germline loops: CDR1 SGHVS, CDR2 FQNEAQ.

V is TRBV7-3 and J is TRBJ1-1; 7 bases are shared with TRBD1. CDR1 and CDR2 (germline): SGHTA, FQGTGA. The V gene end was trimmed by 4 bases and the J gene end by 5 bases; junction bases not matched to a gene: 7. The CDR3 sequence is 14 residues long. The CDR3 region is CASSSTGRETEAFF. As DNA, the CDR3 is TGTGCCAGCAGCTCGACAGGGCGGGAGACTGAAGCTTTCTTT.

This clone was found a few times. The chain recombines TRBV4-2 with TRBJ1-3; perhaps TRBD1 as D (6 bases). Germline assignment: CDR1 LGHNA and CDR2 YNFKEQ. V lost 4 bases to trimming and J lost 1 base, with 11 bases between them. The CDR3 covers 15 residues. The CDR3 loop is CASSPSGTSGNTIYF. CDR3 sequence (DNA): TGTGCCAGCAGCCCAAGTGGGACATCTGGAAACACCATATATTTT.

The CDR3 bases are TGTGCCAGCTCACCACGGCAGGGTTACAATGAGCAGTTCTTC. The encoded protein is CASSPRQGYNEQFF. The chain uses TRBV18 and TRBJ2-1; tentatively, D is TRBD1 (5 bases). Per the germline V gene, CDR1 is KGHSH and CDR2 is LQKENI. The length of the CDR3 is 14 residues. Trimming removed 1 base at V and 4 bases at J, with 8 bases between.

V is TRBV7-2 and J is TRBJ1-5; perhaps TRBD1 as D (6 bases). Germline V CDR1 and CDR2: SGHTA, FQGNSA. With 1 base removed from V and 10 bases from J, the gap between germline ends came to 23 bases. The CDR3 has 17 residues. The CDR3 DNA sequence: TGTGCCAGCAGCTTAGTGACAGGTGTCACACTACCAGGTCCCCAGCATTTT. It is translated as CASSLVTGVTLPGPQHF.

This rearrangement joins TRBV5-1 to TRBJ2-2; 11 bases align to TRBD1. The V segment lost 4 bases and the J segment 3 bases; nucleotides outside the gene matches: 8. Germline assignment: CDR1 SGHRS and CDR2 YFSETQ. The CDR3 has 17 residues. The CDR3 DNA reads as TGCGCCAGCAGCCGATTTCCGGGACAGGGGGACACCGGGGAGCTGTTTTTT. The encoded protein is CASSRFPGQGDTGELFF.

The gene calls are TRBV7-9 and TRBJ2-7, with D possibly being TRBD2 (6 bases). Between the trimmed V and J ends, which lost 5 bases and 5 bases, there was a span of 19 bases. Germline V gene lookup returns CDR1 SEHNR and CDR2 FQNEAQ (reference sequence). The CDR3 runs to 15 residues. The CDR3: CASSHAQREFHEQYF. CDR3 nucleotides: TGTGCCAGCAGCCACGCCCAACGGGAGTTTCACGAGCAGTACTTC. Using reference TRBV7-9 and TRBJ2-7 for the parts outside the CDR3, the full variable domain is DTGVSQNPRHKITKRGQNVTFRCDPISEHNRLYWYRQTLGQGPEFLTYFQNEAQLEKSRLLSDRFSAERPKGSFSTLEIQRTEQGDSAMYLCASSHAQREFHEQYFGPGTRLTVT.

The genes are TRBV6-1 and TRBJ2-7, with 8 bases fitting TRBD1. Germline CDR1 is MNHNS and CDR2 is SASEGT. This CDR3 is built from 15 residues. The V segment lost 2 bases and the J segment 2 bases; nucleotides outside the gene matches: 5. CDR3 loop: CASSEPGQVPYEQYF. CDR3 DNA: TGTGCCAGCAGTGAACCGGGACAGGTCCCCTACGAGCAGTACTTC.

The chain joins TRBV7-3 to TRBJ2-7; maybe TRBD2 (5 bases). CDR3 length equals 14 residues. From germline, CDR1 is SGHTA and CDR2 FQGTGA. V was cut by 5 bases and J by 6 bases, with 17 bases left in between. The CDR3 DNA sequence: TGTGCCAGCAGCCCCGACCCCGAGGAGGCCGAGCAGTACTTC. Amino acids: CASSPDPEEAEQYF.

The chain combines TRBV5-6 with TRBJ2-2; 9 bases are a match to TRBD1. After removal of 5 bases from V and 10 bases from J, the junction contained 12 bases not matched to a gene. The CDR3 runs 15 residues. The germline V gene has CDR1 SGHDT and CDR2 YYEEEE. Here the CDR3 reads CASRNRGPHVEELFF. CDR3 nucleotides: TGTGCCAGCAGAAACAGGGGGCCTCATGTTGAGGAGCTGTTTTTT.

The V call is TRBV6-5, the J call TRBJ2-7; 8 nucleotides line up with TRBD1. Germline assignment: CDR1 MNHEY and CDR2 SVGAGI. The J segment lost 3 bases and the V segment lost 0 bases, leaving 4 bases of the junction unmatched. This CDR3 is 15 amino acids long. In nucleotides, the CDR3 is TGTGCCAGCAGTTACTCGAGGACAGGGATCTACGAGCAGTACTTC. This codes for CASSYSRTGIYEQYF.

Only one count was recorded for this clone. The DNA of the CDR3 is TGCGCCAGCAGCTTGGAGTGGCGGGGCTCTAACACCGGGGAGCTGTTTTTT. This encodes CASSLEWRGSNTGELFF. The chain joins TRBV5-1 to TRBJ2-2; possible D gene TRBD2, 6 bases. Per the germline V gene, CDR1 is SGHRS and CDR2 is YFSETQ. V lost 0 bases and J lost 2, with 14 bases in between. The CDR3 consists of 17 residues.

J is TRBJ1-2 and V is TRBV7-3; TRBD1 is a possible D gene (5 bases). This CDR3 spans 18 amino acids. The V and J ends lost 1 base and 3 bases respectively, with 21 bases between them. The V gene's germline CDR1 is SGHTA and CDR2 FQGTGA. CDR3 residues: CASSLKGSRGAWDYGYTF. In DNA form, the CDR3 reads TGTGCCAGCAGCTTAAAAGGATCTAGAGGGGCCTGGGACTATGGCTACACCTTC.

The chain joins TRBV5-4 to TRBJ2-5, with D possibly TRBD2 on 5 matching bases. The CDR3 is 14 amino acids. V lost 5 bases to trimming and J lost 2 bases, with 13 bases between them. Per the germline V gene, CDR1 is SGHNT and CDR2 is YYREEE (reference sequence). This CDR3 is CASSRGLPQETQYF. In DNA, the CDR3 is TGTGCCAGCAGTCGGGGTCTCCCACAAGAGACCCAGTACTTC.

The V and J genes are TRBV5-4 and TRBJ1-3; D remains unclear. V lost 9 bases, J lost 0 bases, and 13 bases lay in between. The CDR3 has 14 amino acids. CDR1 is SGHNT and CDR2 is YYREEE in the germline V gene (reference sequence). The CDR3 loop is CATRLMNSGNTIYF. For the CDR3, the DNA is TGTGCCACGCGTCTGATGAACTCTGGAAACACCATATATTTT.

The V gene is TRBV9, the J gene TRBJ2-2; unclear D gene. V was shortened by 1 base and J by 7 bases, with 11 bases between the two germline ends. The CDR3 has 14 amino acids. The V gene's germline CDR1 is SGDLS and CDR2 YYNGEE. CDR3 sequence (DNA): TGTGCCAGCAGCGTACTATCGGAAGGCGGGGAGCTGTTTTTT. Protein: CASSVLSEGGELFF.

The V and J genes are TRBV19 and TRBJ1-1, with D unclear. The V and J ends lost 4 bases and 0 bases respectively, with 9 bases between them. Germline lookup yields CDR1 LNHDA and CDR2 SQIVND (reference sequence). CDR3 length: 14 amino acids. CDR3 sequence: CASSKAGMNTEAFF. CDR3 coding DNA: TGTGCCAGTAGTAAGGCCGGAATGAACACTGAAGCTTTCTTT.

Worth noting for this clone: The junction differs from germline at one of its ends, possibly a read error. Different DNA sequences within this sample yield the same CDR3. The chain carries TRBV28 and TRBJ2-7; D is possibly TRBD2 (6 bases). The CDR3 length is 14 residues. Germline-derived CDR1 and CDR2 are MDHEN and SYDVKM. The CDR3: CASSSAGSSYEQYF. DNA of the CDR3: TGTGCTAGCAGTTCGGCGGGGAGCTCCTACGAGCAGTACTTC.

This chain links TRBV12-5 with TRBJ2-1; D is uncertain. Trimming removed 6 bases from V and 4 bases from J, with 10 bases in between. Germline V lookup: CDR1 LGHNT, CDR2 FRNRAP. This CDR3 has 13 amino acids. In DNA, the CDR3 is TGTGCTAGTGGCCCTAATCAATACAATGAGCAGTTCTTC. Amino acids: CASGPNQYNEQFF.

CDR3 residues: CASSPTRGEPQHF. DNA for the CDR3: TGTGCCAGCAGTCCGACTAGGGGGGAGCCCCAGCATTTT. V is TRBV28 and J is TRBJ1-5; the D gene is possibly TRBD1 (6 bases). The CDR3 loop spans 13 amino acids. V shed 5 bases and J shed 8 bases, with 13 bases lying between them. CDR1 MDHEN and CDR2 SYDVKM come from the germline V gene. Full variable domain (missing parts from reference TRBV28 and TRBJ1-5): DVKVTQSSRYLVKRTGEKVFLECVQDMDHENMFWYRQDPGLGLRLIYFSYDVKMKEKGDIPEGYSVSREKKERFSLILESASTNQTSMYLCASSPTRGEPQHFGDGTRLSIL.

J is TRBJ2-2 and V is TRBV5-4; D uncertain. Deletions cut 2 bases from V and 1 base from J, with 12 bases between. The germline CDR1 and CDR2 sequences are SGHNT and YYREEE (reference sequence). The CDR3 has 16 residues. The CDR3 reads CASSLLTPGNTGELFF. The CDR3 bases are TGTGCCAGCAGCTTATTGACTCCAGGGAACACCGGGGAGCTGTTTTTT.

The J gene is TRBJ1-4, the V gene TRBV2; D gene unclear. Germline lookup yields CDR1 SNHLY and CDR2 FYNNEI. The V and J ends lost 3 bases and 8 bases respectively, with 19 bases between them. This CDR3 region has 16 residues. The CDR3: CASSDGGPLAGEKLFF. DNA of the CDR3: TGTGCCAGCAGTGACGGAGGGCCCCTTGCCGGCGAAAAACTGTTTTTT.

CDR3 residues: CASRSDSLNYGYTF. CDR3 DNA: TGTGCCAGCAGGTCGGACAGCCTTAACTATGGCTACACCTTC. The chain uses TRBV7-9 and TRBJ1-2; maybe TRBD1 (6 bases). The ends were cut back, 6 bases at V and 1 base at J, with 12 bases in the middle. Germline V gene data show CDR1 as SEHNR and CDR2 as FQNEAQ (reference sequence). The CDR3 totals 14 residues.

This chain connects TRBV6-5 to TRBJ1-1; a possible D gene is TRBD1 (5 bases). The length of the CDR3 is 15 residues. V was shortened by 5 bases and J by 5 bases, with 18 bases between the two germline ends. Germline V gene sequence: CDR1 MNHEY, CDR2 SVGAGI. The CDR3 coding sequence is TGTGCCAGCAGTCTACACCGACAGAAAGGGACTGAAGCTTTCTTT. This codes for CASSLHRQKGTEAFF.